Below, one TCR beta chain is given with its context. V was pared by 5 bases and J by 3 bases, with 10 bases between. The germline gives CDR1 SGHAT, CDR2 FQNNGV. This CDR3 region has 13 residues. This sample is part of a study of PD-1 and CTLA-4 blockade in melanoma. Sequencing was performed with immunoSEQ multiplex PCR; in TCRdb, only in-frame clones are kept and a portion is missing. The sample comprises fewer than 35,000 clones, 88% of which are singletons, and roughly 6% rests with the top ten. The sequence was obtained from a human donor with melanoma. V gene TRBV11-2 combines with J gene TRBJ2-5, with D maybe TRBD2 (6 bases). Sequencing used CD8+ T cells from peripheral blood, obtained from a patient given anti-PD-1 treatment. CDR3: CASSPSSEETQYF. In nucleotides, the CDR3 is TGTGCCAGCAGCCCCTCTAGCGAAGAGACCCAGTACTTC.